Below are 29 T cell receptor beta chains sequenced from a single sample in a study of Ad26.COV2.S vaccination and SARS-CoV-2 variants. Described treatment: over 15 received Ad26.COV2.S at low or high dose, single or two shots; roughly five received placebo; per-sample allocation not given. Specimen acquisition occurred on day 63 following the initial vaccine or placebo injection. The data were produced by immunoSEQ multiplex PCR, yet TCRdb's version contains in-frame clones alone and is incomplete. This table holds hundreds of thousands of clones, more than 75% found once. The input for sequencing was peripheral blood, taken in a trial of Ad26.COV2.S vaccine versus placebo. These receptors were obtained from a person aged 18-65 years who received the Ad26.COV2.S COVID-19 vaccine or a placebo.

The rearrangement joins TRBV29-1 to TRBJ1-1; D gene unclear. The germline V gene encodes CDR1 SQVTM and CDR2 ANQGSEA. The CDR3 loop spans 11 amino acids. V lost 4 bases to trimming and J lost 3 bases, with 6 bases between them. The CDR3 DNA reads as TGCAGCGTTGTACCCGACACTGAAGCTTTCTTT. It translates to CSVVPDTEAFF. Combining the CDR3 with reference TRBV29-1 and TRBJ1-1 gives the whole variable domain SAVISQKPSRDICQRGTSLTIQCQVDSQVTMMFWYRQQPGQSLTLIATANQGSEATYESGFVIDKFPISRPNLTFSTLTVSNMSPEDSSIYLCSVVPDTEAFFGQGTRLTVV.

The CDR3 sequence: CAWSVRNTIYF. The CDR3 DNA sequence: TGTGCCTGGAGTGTAAGAAACACCATATATTTT. The chain carries TRBV30 and TRBJ1-3; D uncertain. The germline V gene has CDR1 GTSNPN and CDR2 SVGIG (reference sequence). The CDR3 length is 11 residues. Deletions cut 0 bases from V and 5 bases from J, with 2 bases between.

The genes are TRBV14 and TRBJ2-3; D unclear. Germline V gene data show CDR1 as SGHDN and CDR2 as FVKESK. The CDR3 runs 12 residues. V lost 5 bases, J lost 8 bases, and 11 bases lay in between. CDR3 residues: CASSFPLATQYF. The DNA for the CDR3 is TGTGCCAGCAGCTTTCCGCTGGCTACGCAGTATTTT.

This clone occurred once. The J gene is TRBJ2-4, the V gene TRBV9; possible D gene TRBD2, 5 bases. The CDR3 length is 13 residues. Per the germline V gene, CDR1 is SGDLS and CDR2 is YYNGEE. V lost 3 bases and J lost 10, with 14 bases in between. The CDR3 DNA reads TGTGCCAGCAGCGCGAGCGGACCTGAGATTCAGTACTTC. As protein: CASSASGPEIQYF.

This clone is classed as medium-sized. V is TRBV4-1 and J is TRBJ2-6, with D tentatively TRBD1 (6 bases). The CDR3 spans 19 residues. CDR1 is MGHRA, CDR2 YSYEKL, per germline. Trimming cost V 2 bases and J 0 bases, with 17 bases left between them. In nucleotides, the CDR3 is TGCGCCAGCAGCCAAACGCTCTCGACAGGCTACTCTGGGGCCAACGTCCTGACTTTC. It specifies CASSQTLSTGYSGANVLTF.

This clone was counted a single time. The rearrangement links TRBV20-1 to TRBJ1-2; TRBD1 matches at 10 bases. In germline, CDR1 is DFQATT, CDR2 SNEGSKA (reference sequence). J was trimmed by 4 bases and V by 3 bases; bases with no gene match: 8. CDR3 length: 15 amino acids. CDR3 bases: TGCAGTGCTAGTCTGACAGGGGGCGCGGGCTATGGCTACACCTTC. This gives the protein CSASLTGGAGYGYTF.

V gene TRBV24-1 combines with J gene TRBJ2-1; TRBD1 agrees at 12 bases. V dropped 2 bases and J dropped 8; count of bases not matched to a gene: 9. The CDR3 runs 17 residues. CDR1 KGHDR and CDR2 SFDVKD come from the germline V gene. For the CDR3, the DNA is TGTGCCACCAGTGATTCCCTGGGACAGGGGGCGCAGGATGAGCAGTTCTTC. It translates to CATSDSLGQGAQDEQFF.

V usage is TRBV6-5 and J usage is TRBJ2-7; 10 bases fit TRBD1. This CDR3 has 15 residues. Germline V lookup: CDR1 MNHEY, CDR2 SVGAGI. After removal of 6 bases from V and 6 bases from J, the junction contained 11 bases not matched to a gene. CDR3 sequence reads: CASRERTGGESEQYF. CDR3 DNA sequence: TGTGCCAGCAGAGAGAGGACAGGGGGTGAGAGCGAGCAGTACTTC.

This clone was recorded a few times. This sample includes further DNA sequences coding for the same CDR3. V is TRBV19 and J is TRBJ1-1; D not certain. Trimming stripped 5 bases from V and 0 bases from J, with 7 bases between. Per germline, CDR1 LNHDA and CDR2 SQIVND (reference sequence). CDR3 length: 13 amino acids. The CDR3 protein is CASSPYMNTEAFF. CDR3 DNA sequence: TGTGCCAGTAGTCCTTATATGAACACTGAAGCTTTCTTT.

The chain has TRBV7-2 and TRBJ2-3, with D possibly TRBD2 on 6 matching bases. Per the germline V gene, CDR1 is SGHTA and CDR2 is FQGNSA. The CDR3 covers 15 residues. V was trimmed by 5 bases and J by 1 base, leaving 13 bases between them. CDR3 amino acids: CASSPPGGRTDTQYF. The CDR3 DNA reads as TGTGCCAGCAGCCCACCCGGAGGGCGCACAGATACGCAGTATTTT.

V gene TRBV6-5 combines with J gene TRBJ1-2; 7 bases fit TRBD1. The CDR3 spans 14 residues. Looked up from germline, CDR1 is MNHEY and CDR2 is SVGAGI. V shed 9 bases, J shed 2 bases, and the junction held 9 bases outside the gene matches. The CDR3 is CASRRTGLNYGYTF. The CDR3 coding sequence is TGTGCCAGTCGGCGGACAGGCCTAAACTATGGCTACACCTTC.

CDR3 sequence (DNA): TGTGCCAGCAGCCACCAGGGGGCTTCTAATGAAAAACTGTTTTTT. Translated: CASSHQGASNEKLFF. This chain links TRBV3-1 (or the pseudogene TRBV3-2) with TRBJ1-4, with 8 bases fitting TRBD1. The germline V gene has CDR1 LGHDT and CDR2 YNNKEL (reference sequence). The CDR3 runs 15 residues. V lost 3 bases, J lost 3 bases, and 3 bases stayed unmatched.

The chain couples TRBV19 to TRBJ2-3; D could derive from TRBD1 or TRBD2 (6 bases each). Germline V gives CDR1 LNHDA, CDR2 SQIVND (reference sequence). The CDR3 totals 17 residues. The V gene lost 0 bases and the J gene lost 4 bases, with 17 bases spanning the gap. CDR3 nucleotides: TGTGCCAGTAGTATAGATGCAGGGGACTCCCGGGCAGATACGCAGTATTTT. Its translation: CASSIDAGDSRADTQYF.

DNA of the CDR3: TGCGCCAGCAGCCGCGGGAGCGCGAACACCGGGGAGCTGTTTTTT. This codes for CASSRGSANTGELFF. This rearrangement joins TRBV4-1 to TRBJ2-2; 7 bases are a match to TRBD2. CDR1 is MGHRA, CDR2 YSYEKL, per germline. This CDR3 region has 15 residues. V shed 4 bases and J 0 bases; nucleotides not matched to a gene: 2.

The chain links TRBV7-9 to TRBJ1-1; D not resolved. This CDR3 has 17 amino acids. The ends were cut back, 1 base at V and 0 bases at J, with 15 bases in the middle. Germline values: CDR1 SEHNR, CDR2 FQNEAQ (reference sequence). The CDR3 bases are TGTGCCAGCAGCTTAGGTAGTGGAGGTACCTTGAACACTGAAGCTTTCTTT. This sequence encodes CASSLGSGGTLNTEAFF.

The V gene is TRBV7-9, the J gene TRBJ2-1, with 10 nucleotides matching TRBD1. The CDR3 is 14 amino acids. Germline V lookup: CDR1 SEHNR, CDR2 FQNEAQ (reference sequence). V gave up 3 bases and J gave up 8 bases; unmatched junction bases: 4. The CDR3: CASSLGQGFDEQFF. DNA for the CDR3: TGTGCCAGCAGCTTGGGACAGGGGTTCGATGAGCAGTTCTTC.

The chain joins TRBV7-2 to TRBJ1-6; maybe TRBD1 (6 bases). CDR1 SGHTA and CDR2 FQGNSA come from the germline V gene. V lost 5 bases and J lost 1, with 9 bases in between. CDR3 size: 15 residues. CDR3 sequence (DNA): TGTGCCAGCAGCGGAGGGGGGTCCTATAATTCACCCCTCCACTTT. This translates into CASSGGGSYNSPLHF.

V is TRBV7-9 and J is TRBJ1-2; 7 bases match TRBD1. Germline lookup yields CDR1 SEHNR and CDR2 FQNEAQ (reference sequence). The ends lost 1 base at V and 4 bases at J; junction bases unmatched: 6. The length of the CDR3 is 15 residues. The CDR3 here is CASSLGAGGPYGYTF. CDR3 bases: TGTGCCAGCAGCTTAGGAGCAGGGGGACCCTATGGCTACACCTTC.

The gene calls are TRBV25-1 and TRBJ2-3; 9 nucleotides line up with TRBD1. Germline assignment: CDR1 MGHDK and CDR2 SYGVNS. V lost 4 bases, J lost 3 bases, and 8 bases stayed unmatched. The CDR3 runs 16 residues. As DNA, the CDR3 is TGTGCCAGCAGTGCCTTGGGACAGGGAAGGACAGATACGCAGTATTTT. Protein sequence: CASSALGQGRTDTQYF.

The rearrangement joins TRBV5-4 to TRBJ1-2; weak D call: TRBD1 (6 bases). Germline assignment: CDR1 SGHNT and CDR2 YYREEE (reference sequence). This CDR3 spans 12 amino acids. V dropped 4 bases and J dropped 11 bases, with 15 bases sitting between them. CDR3 residues: CASSPGTSSYTF. For the CDR3, the DNA is TGTGCCAGCAGCCCCGGGACATCAAGTTACACCTTC.

The chain recombines TRBV6-5 with TRBJ2-5; D might be TRBD1 (5 bases). The CDR3 length is 15 residues. Deletions cut 6 bases from V and 0 bases from J, with 14 bases between. Germline CDR1 and CDR2: MNHEY and SVGAGI. The CDR3 loop is CASRPRQTYQETQYF. In DNA, the CDR3 is TGTGCCAGCAGACCGAGACAGACGTACCAAGAGACCCAGTACTTC.

The count of this clone is one. The chain carries TRBV18 and TRBJ1-4; TRBD1 might be the D (5 bases). The CDR3 is 15 residues long. V gave up 1 base and J gave up 5 bases, with 11 bases separating them. Germline V lookup: CDR1 KGHSH, CDR2 LQKENI. DNA of the CDR3: TGTGCCAGCTCACCACTGAGGGGCCAGAATGAAAAACTGTTTTTT. Encoded protein: CASSPLRGQNEKLFF.

J is TRBJ1-2 and V is TRBV5-5; 9 nucleotides align to TRBD1. The CDR3 runs to 16 residues. The V gene's germline CDR1 is SGHKS and CDR2 YYEKEE (reference sequence). The trim removed 2 bases at V and 2 bases at J, leaving 7 bases unmatched. CDR3 bases: TGTGCCAGCAGCTTCGGGACAGGGTGGGGAAACTATGGCTACACCTTC. It encodes CASSFGTGWGNYGYTF.

The chain carries TRBV4-2 and TRBJ2-5, with a tentative D call TRBD1 (6 bases). The CDR3 runs to 15 residues. Trimming took off 2 bases at V and 4 bases at J, with 14 bases between the two ends. CDR1 is LGHNA and CDR2 is YNFKEQ in the germline V gene. CDR3 loop: CASSQSQGIGETQYF. In nucleotides, the CDR3 is TGTGCCAGCAGCCAATCACAGGGTATCGGAGAGACCCAGTACTTC.

The V and J genes are TRBV29-1 and TRBJ2-1; D remains ambiguous. This CDR3 is built from 12 residues. CDR1 and CDR2 from the germline V gene are SQVTM and ANQGSEA. Trimming pared 0 bases from V and 9 bases from J, leaving 9 bases between. This chain's CDR3 is CSVEDWRSEQFF. The CDR3 bases are TGCAGCGTTGAAGATTGGCGGAGTGAGCAGTTCTTC.

This chain uses TRBV24-1 with TRBJ2-7; D ambiguous. Germline CDR1 is KGHDR and CDR2 is SFDVKD. This CDR3 is built from 12 residues. V shed 2 bases and J shed 7 bases, with 8 bases lying between them. The CDR3 loop reads CATSDSLGEQYF. The CDR3 DNA follows: TGTGCCACCAGTGATTCGCTAGGGGAGCAGTACTTC.

This chain uses TRBV27 with TRBJ1-1, with TRBD1 matching over 7 bases. Germline loops: CDR1 MNHEY, CDR2 SMNVEV (reference sequence). This CDR3 comprises 17 residues. V was pared by 5 bases and J by 4 bases, with 16 bases of the junction left unmatched. The CDR3 nucleotides read TGTGCCAGCAGTACCCGGGGGAGGGGGCTAAGGGGCACTGAAGCTTTCTTT. Translating it yields CASSTRGRGLRGTEAFF.

The chain uses TRBV28 and TRBJ2-2; 8 bases match TRBD1. The length of the CDR3 is 15 residues. CDR1 is MDHEN and CDR2 is SYDVKM in the germline V gene. V shed 4 bases and J 1 base; nucleotides not matched to a gene: 2. CDR3: CASSSDRGNTGELFF. In nucleotides, the CDR3 is TGTGCCAGCAGTTCAGACAGGGGGAACACCGGGGAGCTGTTTTTT.

V gene TRBV6-4 combines with J gene TRBJ1-4; 8 nucleotides line up with TRBD1. CDR3 size: 15 residues. The V gene's germline CDR1 is MRHNA and CDR2 SNTAGT. V gave up 6 bases and J gave up 0 bases; unmatched junction bases: 3. Here the CDR3 reads CASSQTGATNEKLFF. CDR3 in DNA: TGTGCCAGCAGCCAGACAGGGGCAACTAATGAAAAACTGTTTTTT.